A selection of T cell receptor beta chains follows, all from one sample in a study of graft-versus-host responses after intestinal transplantation. The repertoire was sequenced with immunoSEQ multiplex PCR; TCRdb's copy has only in-frame clones and lacks some. The sample holds about 130,000 clones, around 90% seen once. Antigens of these TCRs are unknown. Sequenced material: unstimulated CD4+ T cells sorted from spleen or lymph node cells, taken before intestinal transplant. The receptors were sampled from a human donor who received an intestinal transplant. Both conserved end residues are part of each CDR3. D genes are given only for firm matches. Expanded clones get a size class; other rows say once, few or many, or leave the size out.

abundance,j_gene,d_gene,v_gene,CDR3nt,CDR3aa
.,TRBJ2-3,.,TRBV19,TGTGCCAGTAGTATATCCGGCGGATTTGGGGATACGCAGTATTTT,CASSISGGFGDTQYF
.,TRBJ1-2,.,TRBV19,TGTGCCAGTATTAAGTCGGGGGACAAGGCTAACTATGGCTACACCTTC,CASIKSGDKANYGYTF
.,TRBJ2-3,.,TRBV28,TGTGCCAGCAGCCCGACGGCCACAGATACGCAGTATTTT,CASSPTATDTQYF
.,TRBJ2-2,TRBD1,TRBV30,TGTGCCTGGAGTGTATTGGGACAGGGGGCGGGCACCGGGGAGCTGTTTTTT,CAWSVLGQGAGTGELFF
.,TRBJ2-2,.,TRBV5-4,TGTGCCAGCAGCTTGGATGGGGGGCAAACCGGGGAGCTGTTTTTT,CASSLDGGQTGELFF
.,TRBJ2-5,TRBD2,TRBV25-1,TGTGCCAGCAGTAAAAGACTAGCGGGAGGTGGGCAAGAGACCCAGTACTTC,CASSKRLAGGGQETQYF
.,TRBJ2-2,TRBD2,TRBV9,TGTGCCAGCAGCGTAGTAGCCTGGGTAGCGGGAGGCGGCACCGGGGAGCTGTTTTTT,CASSVVAWVAGGGTGELFF
.,TRBJ2-7,.,TRBV21-1,TGTGCCAGCACAAGTCCCCTAGCGGGAGGGGGGGAGCAGTACTTC,CASTSPLAGGGEQYF
.,TRBJ2-1,TRBD2,TRBV29-1,TGCAGCGTTGGGCTAGCGGGAGCCTACAATGAGCAGTTCTTC,CSVGLAGAYNEQFF
.,TRBJ1-2,.,TRBV28,TGTGCCAGCAAAGAGGGGACCCCTCAGGGGTACACCTTC,CASKEGTPQGYTF
.,TRBJ2-5,.,TRBV25-1,TGTGCCAGCAGTGAAATACAGCCACAAGAGACCCAGTACTTC,CASSEIQPQETQYF
.,TRBJ2-7,TRBD1,TRBV18,TGTGCCAGCTCACTTCAGGGGGCGTCCTACGAGCAGTACTTC,CASSLQGASYEQYF
.,TRBJ2-3,.,TRBV5-6,TGTGCCAGCAGCTTGGGGCAGACTTTCACAGATACGCAGTATTTT,CASSLGQTFTDTQYF
.,TRBJ2-1,.,TRBV9,TGTGCCAGCAGCCCCGGGCCCGCGGATGAGCAGTTCTTC,CASSPGPADEQFF
.,TRBJ2-1,TRBD1,TRBV7-2,TGTGCCAGCAGCTTTAGGCAGGGGGAGAGGTATGAGCAGTTCTTC,CASSFRQGERYEQFF
.,TRBJ2-7,.,TRBV4-2,TGTGCCAGCAGCCAAGATCCCGGGAGCTCCTACGAGCAGTACTTC,CASSQDPGSSYEQYF
.,TRBJ2-1,.,TRBV4-3,TGCGCCAGCAGCCAGACCCCCGGCAGCTCCTACAATGAGCAGTTCTTC,CASSQTPGSSYNEQFF
.,TRBJ1-1,.,TRBV5-4,TGTGCCAGCAGCGAGGGACGGGCGGCCACTGAAGCTTTCTTT,CASSEGRAATEAFF
.,TRBJ1-1,.,TRBV4-1,TGCGCCAGCAGCCAAAGTGGGGCAGTGGCTGAAGCTTTCTTT,CASSQSGAVAEAFF
.,TRBJ1-2,TRBD1,TRBV28,TGTGCCAGCAGTTTAGCCGGGACAGGGAGGGGAAACTATGGCTACACCTTC,CASSLAGTGRGNYGYTF
.,TRBJ2-5,TRBD2,TRBV19,TGTGCCAGTAAGGGGACTAGCGGGAGAGAGACCCAGTACTTC,CASKGTSGRETQYF
.,TRBJ2-1,TRBD2,TRBV5-1,TGCGCCAGCAGCGCCTCGAAGGTTCTAGCGGGAGAGGTGGACAGTGAGCAGTTCTTC,CASSASKVLAGEVDSEQFF
.,TRBJ1-2,.,TRBV6-1,TGTGCCAGCAGTGAGGTCAGGGATTTATATGGCTACACCTTC,CASSEVRDLYGYTF
.,TRBJ2-7,TRBD1,TRBV28,TGTGCCAGCAGGGCTCCGGGACAGGGGGCCTACGAGCAGTACTTC,CASRAPGQGAYEQYF
.,TRBJ2-6,.,TRBV11-2,TGTGCCAGCAGCCCACAGGGATCTGGGGCCAACGTCCTGACTTTC,CASSPQGSGANVLTF
.,TRBJ1-5,.,TRBV5-1,TGCGCCAGCAGCCTCGAGGGGGGCAATCAGCCCCAGCATTTT,CASSLEGGNQPQHF
.,TRBJ2-7,.,TRBV20-1,TGCAGTGCTACCCTGAGCGACGAGCAGTACTTC,CSATLSDEQYF
few,TRBJ1-3,TRBD1,TRBV11-2,TGTGCCAGCAGCACCAGGACAGGGAAAGGAAACACCATATATTTT,CASSTRTGKGNTIYF
.,TRBJ2-7,TRBD2,TRBV19,TGTGCCAGTAGTCGGACTAGCGGGGTAAGCTCCTACGAGCAGTACTTC,CASSRTSGVSSYEQYF
.,TRBJ2-7,TRBD2,TRBV5-4,TGTGCCAGCAGCATCTCAAGTCATGGGAGGGGTTCCTACGAGCAGTACTTC,CASSISSHGRGSYEQYF
.,TRBJ1-5,.,TRBV10-1,TGCGCCAGGAGTATGCACCCAACCAATCAGCCCCAGCATTTT,CARSMHPTNQPQHF
.,TRBJ2-1,TRBD2,TRBV27,TGTGCCAGCAGTTTTCGGACTAGCGGGAACTACTACTACAATGAGCAGTTCTTC,CASSFRTSGNYYYNEQFF
.,TRBJ1-1,TRBD1,TRBV5-1,TGCGCCAGCAGCCCCTGGGACAGGAACACTGAAGCTTTCTTT,CASSPWDRNTEAFF
.,TRBJ2-7,TRBD1,TRBV28,TGTGCCAGCAATCGGGACAGGGGAGGATACGGCTCCTACGAGCAGTACTTC,CASNRDRGGYGSYEQYF
.,TRBJ2-1,.,TRBV5-1,TGCGCCAGCAGCCGAGAGCCGGGGCGGTTCTCCTACAATGAGCAGTTCTTC,CASSREPGRFSYNEQFF
.,TRBJ1-2,TRBD1,TRBV5-1,TGCGCCAGCAGCTTGGGGGCAGGGGGAAACTATGGCTACACCTTC,CASSLGAGGNYGYTF
few,TRBJ2-7,.,TRBV28,TGTGCCAGCAGACCTCCAGGACAGAACTACGAGCAGTACTTC,CASRPPGQNYEQYF
.,TRBJ2-3,.,TRBV5-4,TGTGCCAGCAGCTTTCAGAGCGGAGGCACAGATACGCAGTATTTT,CASSFQSGGTDTQYF
.,TRBJ2-7,TRBD2,TRBV5-6,TGTGCCAGCAGCTTGGGACTAGCGGCCTCCTACGAGCAGTACTTC,CASSLGLAASYEQYF
once,TRBJ2-7,TRBD2,TRBV28,TGTGCCAGCTGCCCCCCCTTAGCGGGAGCCTACGAGCAGTACTTC,CASCPPLAGAYEQYF